This T cell receptor beta chain derives from a study of CD8+ T cells in alopecia areata. Treatment described: oral pan-JAK inhibitor, 5-10 mg twice daily. This clone was picked up many times. The CDR3 is made up of 15 amino acids. Germline V gene lookup returns CDR1 SNHLY and CDR2 FYNNEI. Trimming stripped 3 bases from V and 3 bases from J, with 14 bases between. In each case, RNA was isolated and then reverse transcribed into cDNA as the sequencing template. TCRdb keeps only in-frame clones here, not all; method: immunoSEQ multiplex PCR. The sample lists 150,000 to 200,000 clones; about 60% were seen once.

This chain uses TRBV2 with TRBJ1-1; D gene unclear. This receptor was obtained from a human donor with alopecia areata. This material consisted of CD8+ T cells sorted from blood, taken at week 24, from a patient treated with tofacitinib. CDR3 in amino acids: CASSDGTGEHTEAFF. For the CDR3, the DNA is TGTGCCAGCAGTGATGGTACGGGAGAACACACTGAAGCTTTCTTT.